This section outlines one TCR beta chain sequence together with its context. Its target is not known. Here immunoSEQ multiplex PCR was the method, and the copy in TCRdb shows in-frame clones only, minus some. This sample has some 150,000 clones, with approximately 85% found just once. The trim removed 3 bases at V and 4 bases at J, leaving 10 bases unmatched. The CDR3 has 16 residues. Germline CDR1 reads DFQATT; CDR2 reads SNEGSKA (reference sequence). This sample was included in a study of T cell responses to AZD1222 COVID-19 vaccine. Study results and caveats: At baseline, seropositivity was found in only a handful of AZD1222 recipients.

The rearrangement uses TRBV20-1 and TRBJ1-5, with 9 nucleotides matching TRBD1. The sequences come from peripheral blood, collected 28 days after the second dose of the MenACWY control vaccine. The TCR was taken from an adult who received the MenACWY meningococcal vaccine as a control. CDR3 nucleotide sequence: TGCAGTGCTAGTTTGATTACGGGACAGGGAAATCAGCCCCAGCATTTT. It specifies CSASLITGQGNQPQHF.